This TCR delta chain was captured by sequencing in a study of gamma-delta T cells after stem cell transplantation. This clone was counted between two and nine times. TCRdb repeated clone calling on the RT-PCR reads with CATT. Of 1,000 to 1,500 delta-chain clones listed, over 2.5% were seen once; the top ten hold roughly 35%. V was pared by 3 bases and J by 2 bases, with 5 bases of the junction left unmatched. Germline loops: CDR1 GEAIGNYY, CDR2 EKD. The CDR3 has 16 amino acids. The chain recombines TRDV2 with TRDJ1, with TRDD3 identical over 13 bases. The sample consisted of gamma-delta T cells. This clonotype was sampled from a human donor. It is not recorded whose cells these are; they may come from a transplant donor. The CDR3 region is CACDPVLGDTTDKLIF. The CDR3 nucleotides are TGTGCCTGTGACCCCGTACTGGGGGATACGACCGATAAACTCATCTTT.